These T cell receptor beta chains were read from a single sample in a study of T cell repertoires in cytomegalovirus infection. MiXCR, run by TCRdb on the reads, gives a single entry per CDR3 protein. Seen here are a few hundred thousand distinct CDR3 sequences, over 7.5% observed once, and the top ten hold around 4%. Sequencing used PBMCs. Receptor source: a human donor in good health (CMV status not recorded). Some clones in this sample may be carry-over from other donors' samples. Both conserved end residues are part of each CDR3. D genes are given only for firm matches. Expanded clones are given a class, and other clones once, few, many or no size at all.

clone size: .
D gene: TRBD2
J gene: TRBJ2-3
V gene: TRBV7-2
CDR3 protein: CASSLAAGWSTDTQYF
CDR3 DNA: TGTGCCAGCAGCTTAGCAGCGGGGTGGAGCACAGATACGCAGTATTTT

clone size: .
D gene: .
J gene: TRBJ2-2
V gene: TRBV7-3
CDR3 protein: CASSPTQSRGRAGELFF
CDR3 DNA: TGTGCCAGCAGCCCCACTCAGTCCAGAGGACGAGCCGGGGAGCTGTTTTTT

clone size: .
D gene: TRBD1
J gene: TRBJ2-3
V gene: TRBV2
CDR3 protein: CATGQGEVLRDTQYF
CDR3 DNA: TGTGCCACGGGACAGGGTGAGGTACTACGAGATACGCAGTATTTT

clone size: many
D gene: .
J gene: TRBJ1-1
V gene: TRBV6-1
CDR3 protein: CAIRSSMNTEAFF
CDR3 DNA: TGTGCCATTCGGTCCTCCATGAACACTGAAGCTTTCTTT

clone size: few
D gene: .
J gene: TRBJ1-2
V gene: TRBV18
CDR3 protein: CASSPWPVEIKGYTF
CDR3 DNA: TGTGCCAGCTCACCGTGGCCGGTGGAAATCAAAGGCTACACCTTC

clone size: many
D gene: TRBD1
J gene: TRBJ1-6
V gene: TRBV7-2
CDR3 protein: CASSNDRADNSPLHF
CDR3 DNA: TGTGCCAGCAGCAACGACAGGGCGGATAATTCACCCCTCCACTTT

clone size: .
D gene: .
J gene: TRBJ2-5
V gene: TRBV7-4
CDR3 protein: CASSPGQKETQYF
CDR3 DNA: TGTGCCAGCAGCCCCGGACAGAAAGAGACCCAGTACTTC

clone size: many
D gene: TRBD1
J gene: TRBJ1-5
V gene: TRBV28
CDR3 protein: CASTLQGVSNQPQHF
CDR3 DNA: TGTGCCAGCACTCTCCAGGGGGTTAGCAATCAGCCCCAGCATTTT

clone size: .
D gene: .
J gene: TRBJ1-6
V gene: TRBV12-5
CDR3 protein: CASHPDQFWKNSPLHF
CDR3 DNA: TGTGCTAGTCACCCGGATCAATTTTGGAAGAATTCACCCCTCCACTTT

clone size: many
D gene: .
J gene: TRBJ1-1
V gene: TRBV4-2
CDR3 protein: CASSQGAVTEAFF
CDR3 DNA: TGTGCCAGCAGCCAAGGGGCGGTTACTGAAGCTTTCTTT

clone size: .
D gene: .
J gene: TRBJ2-3
V gene: TRBV15
CDR3 protein: CATSLGQTSVSDTQYF
CDR3 DNA: TGTGCCACCAGCTTAGGACAGACTAGTGTCTCGGATACGCAGTATTTT

clone size: .
D gene: .
J gene: TRBJ1-5
V gene: TRBV20-1
CDR3 protein: CSARRNAGPGQPQHF
CDR3 DNA: TGCAGTGCTAGGCGTAACGCGGGCCCCGGTCAGCCCCAGCATTTT

clone size: many
D gene: TRBD2
J gene: TRBJ2-1
V gene: TRBV7-2
CDR3 protein: CASSAYLAGAGNEQFF
CDR3 DNA: TGTGCCAGCAGCGCGTATCTAGCGGGAGCGGGAAATGAGCAGTTCTTC

clone size: many
D gene: .
J gene: TRBJ1-5
V gene: TRBV7-8
CDR3 protein: CASSHGGTSGNQPQHF
CDR3 DNA: TGTGCCAGCAGCCATGGGGGTACGTCGGGCAATCAGCCCCAGCATTTT

clone size: .
D gene: .
J gene: TRBJ2-3
V gene: TRBV11-2
CDR3 protein: CASSSRRGTDTQYF
CDR3 DNA: TGTGCCAGCAGCTCCCGCCGGGGCACAGATACGCAGTATTTT

clone size: many
D gene: .
J gene: TRBJ2-1
V gene: TRBV7-6
CDR3 protein: CASSLDVYNEQFF
CDR3 DNA: TGTGCCAGCAGCTTAGACGTCTACAATGAGCAGTTCTTC

clone size: many
D gene: .
J gene: TRBJ1-1
V gene: TRBV2
CDR3 protein: CASSEQLNTEAFF
CDR3 DNA: TGTGCCAGCAGTGAACAGTTGAACACTGAAGCTTTCTTT

clone size: .
D gene: .
J gene: TRBJ2-4
V gene: TRBV20-1
CDR3 protein: CSAPGPRGAKNIQYF
CDR3 DNA: TGCAGTGCGCCGGGACCTCGCGGGGCCAAAAACATTCAGTACTTC